A selection of T cell receptor beta chains follows, all from one sample in a study of human T cells and chemical hapten exposure. TCRdb passed the RACE reads through MiXCR, listing each CDR3 protein once. The sample has around 130,000 distinct CDR3 sequences; around 10% are singletons. Material: whole blood, obtained in connection with sensitization to the hapten diphenylcyclopropenone (DPC). These receptors came from a woman in her fifties or sixties with alopecia areata. Some clones in this sample may be carry-over from other donors' samples. CDR3s include the opening cysteine and the closing phenylalanine or tryptophan. The D gene is left open where the match is weak. Clone size is not always given. Where it is, it says once, few, many or a class for expanded clones.

d_call,v_call,j_call,clone_size,cdr3_nt,cdr3_aa
TRBD1,TRBV5-6,TRBJ2-7,-,TGTGCCAGCAGCTTGGCTATACAGGGGTTCTACGAGCAGTACTTC,CASSLAIQGFYEQYF
TRBD2,TRBV28,TRBJ2-7,few,TGTGCCAGCAGGGATCGGGGGGGCGCCGTCTACGAGCAGTACTTC,CASRDRGGAVYEQYF
-,TRBV20-1,TRBJ1-1,many,TGCAGTGCTAGAGATTGGGCAGGGAGGGCTGAAGCTTTCTTT,CSARDWAGRAEAFF
-,TRBV6-2/TRBV6-3,TRBJ2-1,many,TGTGCCAGCAGTTTGGGGTCTGGCGGCTCCTACAATGAGCAGTTCTTC,CASSLGSGGSYNEQFF
-,TRBV29-1,TRBJ1-2,many,TGCAGCGTTGAACTTTCCAGCGTATCTAACTATGGCTACACCTTC,CSVELSSVSNYGYTF
TRBD2,TRBV12-5,TRBJ2-1,few,TGTGCTAGTGGTTTAGGGGGGACTAGCGGGGAAAAACAGTTCTTC,CASGLGGTSGEKQFF
-,TRBV6-2/TRBV6-3,TRBJ1-1,-,TGTGCCAGCAGTATCGACCACGGACTGAACACTGAAGCTTTCTTT,CASSIDHGLNTEAFF
-,TRBV7-9,TRBJ2-1,-,TGTGCCAGCACCCGATACTCAGACAGGAACAATGAGCAGTTCTTC,CASTRYSDRNNEQFF
-,TRBV28,TRBJ2-7,few,TGTGCCAGCAGTTTAGTCGGGGGCTACGAGCAGTACTTC,CASSLVGGYEQYF
-,TRBV12-3/TRBV12-4,TRBJ1-5,-,TGTGCCAGCACCGGGACTGCTAGCAATCAGCCCCAGCATTTT,CASTGTASNQPQHF
-,TRBV3-1,TRBJ2-1,-,TGTGCCAGCAGCCAACAAGCCCGAGGGGGGTCGCTCGGGCCATGGGGCTCCTACAATGAGCAGTTCTTC,CASSQQARGGSLGPWGSYNEQFF
-,TRBV5-5,TRBJ1-1,-,TGTGCCAGCAGCCATCAGGGCTCGGGCACTGAAGCTTTCTTT,CASSHQGSGTEAFF
TRBD1,TRBV2,TRBJ1-5,few,TGTGCCAGCAGGGATGGACAGGGCTACAATCAGCCCCAGCATTTT,CASRDGQGYNQPQHF
TRBD2,TRBV7-9,TRBJ2-7,-,TGTGCCAGCAGCTTAGCCAGCGGGAGGGCCCTCTACGAGCAGTACTTC,CASSLASGRALYEQYF
-,TRBV5-1,TRBJ2-3,few,TGCGCCAGCAGCTTAGAACCTCCAAATACGCAGTATTTT,CASSLEPPNTQYF
-,TRBV5-1,TRBJ2-7,-,TGCGCCAGCAGCTTGGATAAGCGGAGGGCGGCCTACGAGCAGTACTTC,CASSLDKRRAAYEQYF
-,TRBV11-2,TRBJ1-6,few,TGTGCCAGCAGCTGGGATTTGTCACCCCTCCACTTT,CASSWDLSPLHF
TRBD2,TRBV28,TRBJ2-3,few,TGTGCCAGCAGTTTTCTAGCGGGAGGGAAGGGGGATACGCAGTATTTT,CASSFLAGGKGDTQYF
-,TRBV10-3,TRBJ2-7,few,TGTGCCATCAGTGAGTCAGGCGGGCACTCCTACGAGCAGTACTTC,CAISESGGHSYEQYF
-,TRBV6-6,TRBJ1-1,-,TGTGCCAGCACTAAAGAACGGCAGCAGAACACTGAAGCTTTCTTT,CASTKERQQNTEAFF
TRBD2,TRBV6-5,TRBJ2-2,-,TGTGCCAGCAGGTCTCAAGCTAGCGGGAGAAGGGGCACCGGGGAGCTGTTTTTT,CASRSQASGRRGTGELFF
-,TRBV20-1,TRBJ1-1,-,TGCAGTGCTAGAGAGCCCCTGGGCACTGAAGCTTTCTTT,CSAREPLGTEAFF
TRBD2,TRBV7-8,TRBJ2-1,few,TGTGCCAGCAGCTTAGCGCCGGGACTAGCGGTTGAGCAGTTCTTC,CASSLAPGLAVEQFF